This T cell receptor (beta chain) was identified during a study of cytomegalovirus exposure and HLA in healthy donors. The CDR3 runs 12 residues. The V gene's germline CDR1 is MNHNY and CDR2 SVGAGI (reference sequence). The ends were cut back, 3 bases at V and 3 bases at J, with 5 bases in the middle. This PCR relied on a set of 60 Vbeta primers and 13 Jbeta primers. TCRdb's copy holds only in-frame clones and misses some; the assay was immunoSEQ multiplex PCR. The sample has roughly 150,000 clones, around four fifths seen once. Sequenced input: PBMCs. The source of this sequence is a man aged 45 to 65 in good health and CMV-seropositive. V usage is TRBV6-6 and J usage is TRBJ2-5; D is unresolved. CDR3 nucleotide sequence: TGTGCCAGCAGTTATGGAGAAGAGACCCAGTACTTC. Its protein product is CASSYGEETQYF.